This TCR beta chain was documented in a study of OX40 agonist ivuxolimab in advanced cancers. General observations from the study: Which antigen the expanded peripheral T cells recognized is unknown. Some of the nonresponding patients also showed low levels of normalized T-cell clonal expansion. More expanded clones were seen, on average, in CD8+ T cells than in CD4+.

The ends were cut back, 5 bases at V and 0 bases at J, with 13 bases in the middle. In germline, CDR1 is LNHDA, CDR2 SQIVND (reference sequence). The CDR3 has 15 amino acids. To note about this clone: Its antigen is as yet unknown.

Sequencing was performed with immunoSEQ multiplex PCR; in TCRdb, only in-frame clones are kept and a portion is missing. The data show 55,000 to 65,000 clones, around 90% seen once. The origin of this receptor is an adult with an advanced solid tumor such as melanoma, head and neck, liver or kidney cancer. The sequenced sample was CD4+ or CD8+ T cells sorted from blood, obtained in a trial of the OX40 agonist ivuxolimab. V is TRBV19 and J is TRBJ1-1; weak D call: TRBD1 (6 bases). CDR3 in DNA: TGTGCCAGTAGTTACGGGGGCGGAGTGAACACTGAAGCTTTCTTT. This sequence encodes CASSYGGGVNTEAFF.